This T cell receptor beta chain was profiled in a study of T-cell memory formation after mild COVID-19. Study-level information: Most TCR clusters belonged to a single donor.

TCRdb recomputed calls from the 5' RACE reads with MiXCR, one row per CDR3 protein. The table lists roughly 190,000 distinct CDR3 sequences, around 25% of them singletons. The CDR3 is made up of 12 amino acids. Germline V gene sequence: CDR1 SEHNR, CDR2 FQNEAQ (reference sequence). V was trimmed by 7 bases and J by 0 bases, leaving 6 bases between them. The sequencing sample was made of PBMCs or a T cell subset sorted from them (not recorded which). This TCR derives from an adult woman who had mild COVID-19 (a few samples of this study predate the infection). Cell type and time point are not known. The chain couples TRBV7-9 to TRBJ1-1; D ambiguous. CDR3 residues: CASNNLNTEAFF. CDR3 nucleotides: TGTGCCAGCAACAATTTGAACACTGAAGCTTTCTTT.